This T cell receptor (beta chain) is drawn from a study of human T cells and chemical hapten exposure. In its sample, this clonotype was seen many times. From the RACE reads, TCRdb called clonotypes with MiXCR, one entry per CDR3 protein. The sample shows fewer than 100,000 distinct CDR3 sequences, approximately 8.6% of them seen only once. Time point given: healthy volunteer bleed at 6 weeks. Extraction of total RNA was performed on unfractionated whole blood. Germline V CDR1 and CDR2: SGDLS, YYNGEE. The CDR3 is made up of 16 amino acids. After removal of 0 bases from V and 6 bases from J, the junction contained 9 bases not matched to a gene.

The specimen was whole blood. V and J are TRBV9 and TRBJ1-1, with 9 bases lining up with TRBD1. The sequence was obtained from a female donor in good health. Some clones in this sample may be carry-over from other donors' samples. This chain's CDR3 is CASSVGGQGSQSEAFF. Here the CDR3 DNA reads TGTGCCAGCAGCGTAGGTGGACAGGGGAGTCAATCTGAAGCTTTCTTT. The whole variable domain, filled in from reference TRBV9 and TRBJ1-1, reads DSGVTQTPKHLITATGQRVTLRCSPRSGDLSVYWYQQSLDQGLQFLIQYYNGEERAKGNILERFSAQQFPDLHSELNLSSLELGDSALYFCASSVGGQGSQSEAFFGQGTRLTVV.